These T cell receptor beta chains were read from a single sample in a study of regulatory T cells in long-lasting Graves disease. TCRdb processed the multiplex PCR reads anew with MiXCR; each CDR3 protein has one entry. Found here are some 500,000 distinct CDR3 sequences, around an eighth of them singletons; the top ten hold roughly 10%. These records were also assigned to another study, of T cells in Graves' hyperthyroidism and ophthalmopathy.

This sample comprised peripheral blood mononuclear cells (PBMCs), obtained at new diagnosis, from a patient treated with antithyroid drugs. Receptors were obtained from a man aged 25 to 40 with Graves disease. CDR3s include the opening cysteine and the closing phenylalanine or tryptophan. D genes are given only for firm matches.

TRBD2,TRBV6-2/TRBV6-3,CASSGGLSSYNEQFF
.,TRBV27,CASSYLGEETQYF
.,TRBV5-5,CASSASIDEQFF
TRBD1,TRBV11-2,CASSPSGQSTDTQYF
TRBD2,TRBV27,CASSLLAAAYNEQFF
TRBD1,TRBV6-5,CASSWGQRASYEQYF
.,TRBV12-3/TRBV12-4,CASSLALASRTDTQYF
TRBD2,TRBV11-2,CASSQTSGRSYEQYF
.,TRBV5-5,CASSQGEQFF
.,TRBV9,CASSGGGEGAWAFF
TRBD1,TRBV5-1,CASSLELRDRARKLFF
TRBD2,TRBV2,CASSLGLAGFNEQFF
TRBD1,TRBV6-1,CASSDRGGGNTIYF
TRBD2,TRBV29-1,CSVSPTSGSYEQYF
.,TRBV30,CAWSGTYSGNTIYF
.,TRBV5-1,CASSRTVTGELFF
TRBD2,TRBV30,CAWRSGGPLREQFF
.,TRBV12-3/TRBV12-4,CASSPGSLRYGYTF
.,TRBV20-1,CNPPRPGVREETQYF
.,TRBV11-2,CASSFIARSYNEQFF
.,TRBV6-5,CASSYADRPNSPLHF
TRBD1,TRBV19,CASSIDRGSNQPQHF
TRBD1,TRBV7-9,CASSLPTGGDYGYTF
TRBD1,TRBV10-3,CAISPDRSTEAFF
.,TRBV2,CASSEILGSSYNEQFF
.,TRBV2,CASSDSANEQFF
.,TRBV12-5,CASGFVLGKEQQYF
TRBD1,TRBV6-1,CASNSGGRGYGYTF
TRBD1,TRBV28,CASSLTNRGVNQPQHF
.,TRBV12-3/TRBV12-4,CASSLRQGWGEKLFF
.,TRBV25-1,CASAGTANTGELFF
.,TRBV20-1,CSVLRSVETQYF
.,TRBV27,CASSTGTRRYNEQFF
.,TRBV11-2,CASSFSEAMNTEAFF
.,TRBV3-1,CASAYGGSQTYEQYF
TRBD2,TRBV12-3/TRBV12-4,CASSFAWEGHNEQFF
TRBD1,TRBV6-2/TRBV6-3,CASSTTGSNTGELFF
.,TRBV3-1,CASSQFSTDTQYF
.,TRBV7-9,CASSLGGGNTDTQYF
TRBD1,TRBV25-1,CASGRRDRGLGELFF
TRBD1,TRBV12-3/TRBV12-4,CASSTHRGWGTEAFF
TRBD1,TRBV29-1,CSVYRGTGGDYGYTF
TRBD1,TRBV7-2,CASSLGQGIYDTQYF
TRBD1,TRBV18,CASSSTGTGGYEQYF
.,TRBV6-1,CASSRRDFTDTQYF
.,TRBV10-3,CAISPGEETQYF
.,TRBV11-3,CASSSPGRELFF
.,TRBV30,CAWILAEYNEQFF
.,TRBV20-1,CSAIVAQRHQETQYF
.,TRBV7-2,CASGSVGGGSGLEDEQYF
TRBD2,TRBV6-1,CASSELAGFYEQYF
TRBD1,TRBV29-1,CSVEGGDRANYGYTF
.,TRBV20-1,CSARDPTRGDTQYF
TRBD2,TRBV18,CASSPNLAGVQGEQYF
TRBD1,TRBV28,CASSSPGGEDQPQHF
.,TRBV10-3,CAISERPPGTQYF
.,TRBV25-1,CASSEGANTEAFF
.,TRBV11-1,CASSRGMGSLYEQYF
TRBD2,TRBV25-1,CASSASGAGYEQYF